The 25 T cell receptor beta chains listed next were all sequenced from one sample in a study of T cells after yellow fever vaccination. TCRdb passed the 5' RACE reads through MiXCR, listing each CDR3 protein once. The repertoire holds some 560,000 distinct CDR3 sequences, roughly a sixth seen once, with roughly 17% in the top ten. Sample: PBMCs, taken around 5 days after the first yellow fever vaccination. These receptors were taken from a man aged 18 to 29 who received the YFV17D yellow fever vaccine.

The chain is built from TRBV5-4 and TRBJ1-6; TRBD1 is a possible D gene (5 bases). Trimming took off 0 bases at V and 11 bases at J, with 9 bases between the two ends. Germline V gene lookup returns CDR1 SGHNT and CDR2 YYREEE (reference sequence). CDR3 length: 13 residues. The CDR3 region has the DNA TGTGCCAGCAGCTTGGAACAGGTGACACCCCTCCACTTT. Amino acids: CASSLEQVTPLHF.

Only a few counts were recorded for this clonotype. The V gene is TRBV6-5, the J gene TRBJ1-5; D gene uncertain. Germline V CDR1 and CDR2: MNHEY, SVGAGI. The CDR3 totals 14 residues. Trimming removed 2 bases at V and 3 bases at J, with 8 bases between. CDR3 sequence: CASSYAQINQPQHF. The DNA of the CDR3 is TGTGCCAGCAGTTACGCCCAGATCAATCAGCCCCAGCATTTT.

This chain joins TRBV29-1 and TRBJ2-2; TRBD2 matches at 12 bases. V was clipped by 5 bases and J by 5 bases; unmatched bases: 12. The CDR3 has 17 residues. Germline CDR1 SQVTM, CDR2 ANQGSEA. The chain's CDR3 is CSVKGLAGSRNTGELFF. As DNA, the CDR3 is TGCAGCGTTAAAGGACTAGCGGGGTCCCGAAATACCGGGGAGCTGTTTTTT.

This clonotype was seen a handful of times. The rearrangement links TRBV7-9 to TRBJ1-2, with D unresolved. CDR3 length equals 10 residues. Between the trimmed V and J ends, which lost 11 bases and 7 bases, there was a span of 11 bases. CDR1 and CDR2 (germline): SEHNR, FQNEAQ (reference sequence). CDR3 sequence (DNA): TGTGCCCGGCGGGTTGCTGGCTACACCTTC. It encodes CARRVAGYTF.

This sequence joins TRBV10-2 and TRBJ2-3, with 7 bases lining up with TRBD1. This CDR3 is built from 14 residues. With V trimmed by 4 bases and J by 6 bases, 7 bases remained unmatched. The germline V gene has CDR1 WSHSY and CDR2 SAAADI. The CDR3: CASSGPGGRDTQYF. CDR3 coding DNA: TGCGCCAGCAGTGGGCCAGGGGGTAGGGATACGCAGTATTTT.

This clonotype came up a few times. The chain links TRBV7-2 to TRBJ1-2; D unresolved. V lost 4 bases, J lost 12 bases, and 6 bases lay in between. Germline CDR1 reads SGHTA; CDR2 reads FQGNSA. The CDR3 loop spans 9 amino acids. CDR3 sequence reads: CASSSPDTF. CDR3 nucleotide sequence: TGTGCCAGCAGCTCCCCGGACACCTTC.

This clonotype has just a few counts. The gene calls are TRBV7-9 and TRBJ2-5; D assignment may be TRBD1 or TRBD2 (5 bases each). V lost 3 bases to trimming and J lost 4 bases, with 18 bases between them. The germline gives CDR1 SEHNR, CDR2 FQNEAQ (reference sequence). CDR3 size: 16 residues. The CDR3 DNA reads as TGTGCCAGCAGCTTCAAAACGGGACCTACAACAGAGACCCAGTACTTC. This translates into CASSFKTGPTTETQYF.

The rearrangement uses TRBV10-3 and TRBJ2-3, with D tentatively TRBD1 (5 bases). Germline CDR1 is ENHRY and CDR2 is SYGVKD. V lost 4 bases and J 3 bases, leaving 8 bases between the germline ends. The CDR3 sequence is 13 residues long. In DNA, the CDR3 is TGTGCCATCAGTGCTGCAGGGACAGATACGCAGTATTTT. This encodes CAISAAGTDTQYF.

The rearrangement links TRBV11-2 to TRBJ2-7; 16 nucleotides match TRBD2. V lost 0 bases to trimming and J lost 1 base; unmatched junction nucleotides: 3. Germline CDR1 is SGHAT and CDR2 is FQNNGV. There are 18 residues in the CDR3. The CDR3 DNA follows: TGTGCCAGCAGCTTAGAGGGGACTAGCGGGGGGGCTTCCTACGAGCAGTACTTC. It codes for CASSLEGTSGGASYEQYF.

CDR3 nucleotides: TGCAGCGTTGGGACGAGGCACGAGCAGTACTTC. Encoded protein: CSVGTRHEQYF. The genes are TRBV29-1 and TRBJ2-7; unclear D gene. Germline V lookup: CDR1 SQVTM, CDR2 ANQGSEA. Trimming shortened V by 4 bases and J by 5 bases, and 9 bases separated the two germline ends. The CDR3 contains 11 residues.

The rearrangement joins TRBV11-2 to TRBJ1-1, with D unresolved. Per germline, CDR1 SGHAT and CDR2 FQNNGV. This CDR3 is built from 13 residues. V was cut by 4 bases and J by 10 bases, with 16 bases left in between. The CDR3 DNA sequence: TGTGCCAGCAGCTCCGACCCACTACTCTTAGCTTTCTTT. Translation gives CASSSDPLLLAFF.

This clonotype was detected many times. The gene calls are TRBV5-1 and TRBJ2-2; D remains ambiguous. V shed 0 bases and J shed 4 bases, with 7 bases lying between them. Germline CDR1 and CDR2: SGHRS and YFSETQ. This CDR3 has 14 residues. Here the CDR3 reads CASSLDRPTGELFF. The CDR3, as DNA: TGCGCCAGCAGCTTGGACAGACCCACCGGGGAGCTGTTTTTT.

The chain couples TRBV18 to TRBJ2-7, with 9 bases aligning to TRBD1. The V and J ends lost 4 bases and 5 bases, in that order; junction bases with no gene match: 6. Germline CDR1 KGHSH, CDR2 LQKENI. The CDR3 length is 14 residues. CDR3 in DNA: TGTGCCAGCTCACAGGGACAGGGACTGAACGAGCAGTACTTC. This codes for CASSQGQGLNEQYF.

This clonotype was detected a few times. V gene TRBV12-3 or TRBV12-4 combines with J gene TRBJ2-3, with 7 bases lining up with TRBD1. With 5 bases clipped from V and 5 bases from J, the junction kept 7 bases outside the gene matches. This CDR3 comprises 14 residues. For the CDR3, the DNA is TGTGCCAGCAGTGGACGAAGACAGGGAGATACGCAGTATTTT. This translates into CASSGRRQGDTQYF.

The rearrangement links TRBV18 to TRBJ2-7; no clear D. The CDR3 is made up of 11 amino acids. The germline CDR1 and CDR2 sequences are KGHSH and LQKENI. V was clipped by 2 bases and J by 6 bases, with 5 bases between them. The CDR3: CASSPGFEQYV. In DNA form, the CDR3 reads TGTGCCAGCTCACCAGGGTTCGAGCAGTACGTC.

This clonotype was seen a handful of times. The CDR3 reads CASSLDVARVSEQYF. The CDR3 DNA is TGTGCCAGCAGCTTAGATGTTGCCAGGGTATCCGAGCAGTACTTC. V and J are TRBV7-9 and TRBJ2-7; D perhaps matches TRBD1 (5 bases). This CDR3 has 15 amino acids. The V gene's germline CDR1 is SEHNR and CDR2 FQNEAQ (reference sequence). V was pared by 1 base and J by 6 bases, with 16 bases between. The complete variable domain, with remaining parts taken from reference TRBV7-9 and TRBJ2-7, reads DTGVSQNPRHKITKRGQNVTFRCDPISEHNRLYWYRQTLGQGPEFLTYFQNEAQLEKSRLLSDRFSAERPKGSFSTLEIQRTEQGDSAMYLCASSLDVARVSEQYFGPGTRLTVT.

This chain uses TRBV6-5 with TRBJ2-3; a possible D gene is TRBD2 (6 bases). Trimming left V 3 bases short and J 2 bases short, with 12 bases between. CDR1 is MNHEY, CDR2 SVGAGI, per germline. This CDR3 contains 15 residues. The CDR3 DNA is TGTGCCAGCAGTTATCGGGGCGGGGCCACAGATACGCAGTATTTT. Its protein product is CASSYRGGATDTQYF.

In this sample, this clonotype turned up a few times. CDR3 in amino acids: CASRGSVANEKLFF. CDR3 nucleotide sequence: TGTGCCAGCAGAGGGTCGGTGGCTAATGAAAAACTGTTTTTT. V gene TRBV27 combines with J gene TRBJ1-4; D gene uncertain. V was clipped by 6 bases and J by 3 bases, with 11 bases between them. CDR1 and CDR2 (germline): MNHEY, SMNVEV (reference sequence). There are 14 residues in the CDR3. Variable domain in full (rest from reference TRBV27 and TRBJ1-4): EAQVTQNPRYLITVTGKKLTVTCSQNMNHEYMSWYRQDPGLGLRQIYYSMNVEVTDKGDVPEGYKVSRKEKRNFPLILESPSPNQTSLYFCASRGSVANEKLFFGSGTQLSVL.

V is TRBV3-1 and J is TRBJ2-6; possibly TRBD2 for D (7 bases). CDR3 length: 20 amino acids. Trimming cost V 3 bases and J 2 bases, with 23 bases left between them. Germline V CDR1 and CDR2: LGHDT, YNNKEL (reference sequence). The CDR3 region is CASSQVTGGQNPPGANVLTF. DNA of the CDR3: TGTGCCAGCAGCCAGGTAACGGGGGGCCAAAATCCCCCTGGGGCCAACGTCCTGACTTTC.

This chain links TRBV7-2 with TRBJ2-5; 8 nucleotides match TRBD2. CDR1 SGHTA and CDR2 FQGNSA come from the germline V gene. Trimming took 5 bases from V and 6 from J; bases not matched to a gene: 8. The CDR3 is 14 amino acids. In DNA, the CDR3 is TGTGCCAGCAGCCCCATTAGCGGGGTACAGACCCAGTACTTC. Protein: CASSPISGVQTQYF.

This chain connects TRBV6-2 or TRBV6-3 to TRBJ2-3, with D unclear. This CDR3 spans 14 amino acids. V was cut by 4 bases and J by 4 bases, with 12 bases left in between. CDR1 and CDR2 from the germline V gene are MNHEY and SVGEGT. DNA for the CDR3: TGTGCCAGCAGTTCCAGCATTGGCCCAGATACGCAGTATTTT. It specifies CASSSSIGPDTQYF.

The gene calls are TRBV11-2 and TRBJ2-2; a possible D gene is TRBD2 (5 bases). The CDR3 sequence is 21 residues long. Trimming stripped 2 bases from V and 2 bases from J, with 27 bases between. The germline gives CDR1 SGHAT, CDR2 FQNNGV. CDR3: CASSLPPRVLSTHINTGELFF. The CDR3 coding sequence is TGTGCCAGCAGCTTACCCCCGAGGGTCCTTTCGACGCACATTAACACCGGGGAGCTGTTTTTT. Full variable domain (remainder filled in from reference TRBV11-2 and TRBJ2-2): EAGVAQSPRYKIIEKRQSVAFWCNPISGHATLYWYQQILGQGPKLLIQFQNNGVVDDSQLPKDRFSAERLKGVDSTLKIQPAKLEDSAVYLCASSLPPRVLSTHINTGELFFGEGSRLTVL.

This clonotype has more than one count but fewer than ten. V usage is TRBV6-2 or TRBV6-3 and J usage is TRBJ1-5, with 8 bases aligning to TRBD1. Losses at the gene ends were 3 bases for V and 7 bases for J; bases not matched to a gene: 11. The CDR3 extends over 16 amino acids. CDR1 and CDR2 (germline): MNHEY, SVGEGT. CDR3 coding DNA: TGTGCCAGCAGTTATTATGGACAGGGCTTTGAACAGCCCCAGCATTTT. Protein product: CASSYYGQGFEQPQHF.

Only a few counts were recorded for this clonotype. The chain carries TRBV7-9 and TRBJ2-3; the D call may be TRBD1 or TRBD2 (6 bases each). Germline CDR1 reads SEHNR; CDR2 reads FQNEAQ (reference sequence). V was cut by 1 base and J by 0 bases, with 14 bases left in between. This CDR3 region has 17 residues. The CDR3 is CASSLVGGPESTDTQYF. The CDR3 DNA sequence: TGTGCCAGCAGCTTAGTGGGGGGCCCCGAAAGCACAGATACGCAGTATTTT.

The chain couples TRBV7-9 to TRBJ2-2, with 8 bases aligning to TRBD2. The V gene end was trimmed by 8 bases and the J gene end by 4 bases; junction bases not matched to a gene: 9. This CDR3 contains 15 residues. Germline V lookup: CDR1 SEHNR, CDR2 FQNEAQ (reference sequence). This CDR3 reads CASGHPGGVTGELFF. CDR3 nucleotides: TGTGCCAGCGGACACCCGGGAGGGGTCACCGGGGAGCTGTTTTTT.